The rows below give T cell receptor beta chains drawn from one sample of a study of cytomegalovirus exposure and HLA in healthy donors. TCRdb's copy holds only in-frame clones and misses some; the assay was immunoSEQ multiplex PCR. The sample includes roughly 97,000 clones, 9.5% to 13% of them seen just once. Sequencing was done on a sample of PBMCs. These receptors were collected from a man between 35 and 55 years old in good health and CMV-seropositive. The CDR3 runs from the conserved cysteine through the conserved F or W. The order of the fields is V gene, clone size, J gene, D gene, CDR3 protein, CDR3 DNA. D genes are given only for firm matches. Some rows mark clone size as missing; the rest say once, few, many or name a class of expanded clone.

>TRBV5-1|-|TRBJ1-5|TRBD1
CASSLDGTGRYQPQHF
TGCGCCAGCAGCTTGGACGGGACAGGGAGGTATCAGCCCCAGCATTTT
>TRBV6-6|-|TRBJ1-6|TRBD1
CASSYRDRGSPLHF
TGTGCCAGCAGTTACCGGGACAGGGGTTCACCCCTCCACTTT
>TRBV7-6|-|TRBJ2-1|-
CASSSGLKLYNEQFF
TGTGCCAGCAGCTCAGGACTGAAACTCTACAATGAGCAGTTCTTC
>TRBV4-2|-|TRBJ2-7|TRBD1
CASSQAGTATEQYF
TGTGCCAGCAGCCAGGCCGGGACAGCGACCGAGCAGTACTTC
>TRBV20-1|many|TRBJ2-7|TRBD2
CRLTSGHEQYF
TGCAGACTGACTAGCGGCCACGAGCAGTACTTC
>TRBV7-8|few|TRBJ2-7|TRBD2
CASSLADSASGYNYEQYF
TGTGCCAGCAGCTTAGCCGATTCCGCTAGCGGCTACAATTACGAGCAGTACTTC
>TRBV27|few|TRBJ2-7|-
CASSLQGSGTYEQYF
TGTGCCAGCAGCCTACAGGGATCGGGGACCTACGAGCAGTACTTC
>TRBV13|-|TRBJ2-5|-
CASSLPGKDQYF
TGTGCCAGCAGCTTACCAGGGAAGGACCAGTACTTC
>TRBV5-1|-|TRBJ2-7|TRBD1
CASSWGQGAYEQYF
TGCGCCAGCAGCTGGGGGCAGGGGGCCTACGAGCAGTACTTC
>TRBV6-5|-|TRBJ1-3|-
CASSPRFSGNTIYF
TGTGCCAGCAGTCCCAGGTTCTCTGGAAACACCATATATTTT
>TRBV18|-|TRBJ2-1|TRBD2
CASSPVSGRNEQFF
TGTGCCAGCTCACCGGTTAGCGGGAGGAATGAGCAGTTCTTC
>TRBV4-2|-|TRBJ1-5|-
CASSQNAGEDQPQHF
TGTGCCAGCAGCCAAAATGCGGGGGAGGATCAGCCCCAGCATTTT
>TRBV28|-|TRBJ2-1|-
CASKKSSYNEQFF
TGTGCCAGCAAAAAGAGCTCCTACAATGAGCAGTTCTTC
>TRBV10-3|few|TRBJ1-1|TRBD1
CAISDLRTGGSTEAFF
TGTGCCATCAGTGACCTCCGGACAGGGGGGTCCACTGAAGCTTTCTTT
>TRBV6-5|-|TRBJ1-1|-
CASRFRENTEAFF
TGTGCCAGCAGGTTCAGGGAGAACACTGAAGCTTTCTTT
>TRBV7-3|few|TRBJ2-3|-
CASSRGEASTDTQYF
TGTGCCAGCAGCCGCGGGGAGGCTAGCACAGATACGCAGTATTTT
>TRBV4-3|-|TRBJ2-3|TRBD2
CASSLFPGLATDTQYF
TGCGCCAGCAGCCTCTTTCCGGGACTAGCAACAGATACGCAGTATTTT
>TRBV27|-|TRBJ2-7|TRBD2
CASSSPLAGENEQYF
TGTGCCAGCAGTTCACCACTAGCGGGAGAAAACGAGCAGTACTTC
>TRBV5-1|few|TRBJ1-4|TRBD1
CASSGQGAANEKLFF
TGCGCCAGCAGCGGACAGGGGGCGGCTAATGAAAAACTGTTTTTT
>TRBV6-1|few|TRBJ1-3|-
CASSSTGYGDTIYF
TGTGCCAGCAGTTCGACAGGTTACGGAGACACCATATATTTT
>TRBV12-2|once|TRBJ2-3|-
CASRLYGTDTQYF
TGTGCAAGTCGCTTATACGGGACAGATACGCAGTATTTT
>TRBV19|-|TRBJ2-7|TRBD2
CASSPGGTRTTRSEQYF
TGTGCCAGTAGTCCGGGAGGGACTAGAACTACGAGGAGCGAGCAGTACTTC
>TRBV4-3|-|TRBJ2-7|TRBD2
CASSQDRGSLEQYF
TGCGCCAGCAGCCAAGATCGCGGGAGTTTAGAGCAGTACTTC
>TRBV28|few|TRBJ2-1|TRBD2
CASNGLAVYNEQFF
TGTGCCAGCAACGGACTAGCGGTGTACAATGAGCAGTTCTTC
>TRBV15|-|TRBJ2-5|TRBD2
CATSRDSGTSGIGQYF
TGTGCCACCAGCAGAGATTCGGGGACTAGCGGGATTGGGCAGTACTTC
>TRBV27|few|TRBJ2-7|-
CASTPVNEQYF
TGTGCCAGCACCCCCGTTAACGAGCAGTACTTC